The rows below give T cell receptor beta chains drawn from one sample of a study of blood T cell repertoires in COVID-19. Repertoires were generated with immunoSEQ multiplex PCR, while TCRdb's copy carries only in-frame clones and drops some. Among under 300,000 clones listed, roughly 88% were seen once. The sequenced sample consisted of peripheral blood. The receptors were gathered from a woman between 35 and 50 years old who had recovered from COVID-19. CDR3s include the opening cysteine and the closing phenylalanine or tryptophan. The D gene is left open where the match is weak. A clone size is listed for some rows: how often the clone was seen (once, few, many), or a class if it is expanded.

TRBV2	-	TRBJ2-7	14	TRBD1	TGTGCCAGCACCACGACAGGGGTGGTCCACGAGCAGTACTTC	CASTTTGVVHEQYF
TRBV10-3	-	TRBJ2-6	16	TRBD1	TGTGCCACCCCACAGGGGCAGAGCTCTGGGGCCAACGTCCTGACTTTC	CATPQGQSSGANVLTF
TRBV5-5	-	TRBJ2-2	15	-	TGTGCCAGCAGCCTCATGACAACGAACACCGGGGAGCTGTTTTTT	CASSLMTTNTGELFF
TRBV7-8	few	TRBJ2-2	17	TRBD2	TGTGCCAGCAGCCCAAGAACTAGCGGGGCGAACACCGGGGAGCTGTTTTTT	CASSPRTSGANTGELFF
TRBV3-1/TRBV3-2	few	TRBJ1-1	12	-	TGTGCCAGCAGCTTAGGGGCCACTGAAGCTTTCTTT	CASSLGATEAFF
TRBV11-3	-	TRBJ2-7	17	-	TGTGCCAGCAGCTTAGACGCCTGGGGCGGACGATTTTACGAGCAGTACTTC	CASSLDAWGGRFYEQYF
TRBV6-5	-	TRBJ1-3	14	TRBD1	TGTGCCAGCAGTAAAACAGGGGGAGGAAACACCATATATTTT	CASSKTGGGNTIYF
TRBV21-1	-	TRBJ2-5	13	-	TGTGCCAGCAGCGAGAGGGGGCAAGAGACCCAGTACTTC	CASSERGQETQYF
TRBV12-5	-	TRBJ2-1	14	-	TGTGCTAGTGGTTTTGGGGGGTTCGGCAATGAGCAGTTCTTC	CASGFGGFGNEQFF
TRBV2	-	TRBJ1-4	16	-	TGTGCCAGCAGTGACCTAAGTTTTACAACTAATGAAAAACTGTTTTTT	CASSDLSFTTNEKLFF
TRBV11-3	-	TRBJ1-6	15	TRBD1	TGTGCCAGCAGCGACCGGGACAGGGATAATTCACCCCTCCACTTT	CASSDRDRDNSPLHF
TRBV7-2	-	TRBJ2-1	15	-	TGTGCCAGCAGCCCCGGGGGGCCAGGAGGCAATGAGCAGTTCTTC	CASSPGGPGGNEQFF
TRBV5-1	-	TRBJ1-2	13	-	TGCGCCAGCAGCAGGGACACTAACTATGGCTACACCTTC	CASSRDTNYGYTF
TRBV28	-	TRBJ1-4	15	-	TGTGCCAGCAGTTGGCAGGGGTCCACTAATGAAAAACTGTTTTTT	CASSWQGSTNEKLFF
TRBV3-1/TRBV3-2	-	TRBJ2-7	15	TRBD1	TGTGCCAGCAGCCAAGATGGGACAGGGATCTACGAGCAGTACTTC	CASSQDGTGIYEQYF
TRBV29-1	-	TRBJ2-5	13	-	TGCAGCGTCGATACGGGGGACCAAGAGACCCAGTACTTC	CSVDTGDQETQYF
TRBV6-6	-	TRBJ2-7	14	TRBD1	TGTGCCAGCAGCTGGCCGGGACAGGGATCCGAGCAGTACTTC	CASSWPGQGSEQYF
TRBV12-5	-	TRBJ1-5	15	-	TGTGCTAGTGGTTTAGGTACAGCTAACAATCAGCCCCAGCATTTT	CASGLGTANNQPQHF
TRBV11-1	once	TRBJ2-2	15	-	TGTGCCAGCAGCTTACAACAGGCGAACACCGGGGAGCTGTTTTTT	CASSLQQANTGELFF
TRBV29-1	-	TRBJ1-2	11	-	TGCAGCGTGAGGGATTTGTATGGCTACACCTTC	CSVRDLYGYTF
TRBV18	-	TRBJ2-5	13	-	TGTGCCAGCTCCCGCGGTAGGCAAGAGACCCAGTACTTC	CASSRGRQETQYF
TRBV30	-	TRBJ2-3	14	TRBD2	TGTGCCTGGAGAATAGCGGGGGGCACAGATACGCAGTATTTT	CAWRIAGGTDTQYF
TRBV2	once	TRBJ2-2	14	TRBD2	TGTGCCAGCAAACCGGGACTAAACACCGGGGAGCTGTTTTTT	CASKPGLNTGELFF
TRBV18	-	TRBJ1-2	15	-	TGTGCCAGCTCTCCTAACGGGAAAGCTAACTATGGCTACACCTTC	CASSPNGKANYGYTF
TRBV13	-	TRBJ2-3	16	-	TGTGCCAGCAGCTCGGGGGGCAGGACCATCGCAGATACGCAGTATTTT	CASSSGGRTIADTQYF
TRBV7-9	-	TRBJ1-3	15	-	TGTGCCAGCAGCCCCAGAGGGAGCTCTGGAAACACCATATATTTT	CASSPRGSSGNTIYF
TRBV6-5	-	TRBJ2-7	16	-	TGTGCCAGCAGTTACTCCGGAGGGACTCCTTCCTACGAGCAGTACTTC	CASSYSGGTPSYEQYF
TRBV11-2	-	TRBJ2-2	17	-	TGTGCCAGCAGCTTAATGGGGCAGGGGTTCGACACCGGGGAGCTGTTTTTT	CASSLMGQGFDTGELFF
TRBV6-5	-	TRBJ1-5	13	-	TGTGCCAGCAGAGCGACCTCCAATCAGCCCCAGCATTTT	CASRATSNQPQHF